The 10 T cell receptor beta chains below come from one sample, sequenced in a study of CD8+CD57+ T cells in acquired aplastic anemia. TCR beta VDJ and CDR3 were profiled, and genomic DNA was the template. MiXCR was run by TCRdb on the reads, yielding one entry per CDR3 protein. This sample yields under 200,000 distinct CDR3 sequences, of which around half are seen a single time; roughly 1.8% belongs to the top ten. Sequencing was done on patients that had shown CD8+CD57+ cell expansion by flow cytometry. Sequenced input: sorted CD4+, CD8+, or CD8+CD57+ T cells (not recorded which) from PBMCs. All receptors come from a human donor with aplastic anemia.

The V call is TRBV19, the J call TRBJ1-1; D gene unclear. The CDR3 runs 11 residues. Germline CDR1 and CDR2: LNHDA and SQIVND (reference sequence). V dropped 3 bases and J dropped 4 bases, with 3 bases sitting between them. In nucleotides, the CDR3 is TGTGCCAGTAGTATGGTCACTGAAGCTTTCTTT. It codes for CASSMVTEAFF. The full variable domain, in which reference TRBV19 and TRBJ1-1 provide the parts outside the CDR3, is DGGITQSPKYLFRKEGQNVTLSCEQNLNHDAMYWYRQDPGQGLRLIYYSQIVNDFQKGDIAEGYSVSREKKESFPLTVTSAQKNPTAFYLCASSMVTEAFFGQGTRLTVV.

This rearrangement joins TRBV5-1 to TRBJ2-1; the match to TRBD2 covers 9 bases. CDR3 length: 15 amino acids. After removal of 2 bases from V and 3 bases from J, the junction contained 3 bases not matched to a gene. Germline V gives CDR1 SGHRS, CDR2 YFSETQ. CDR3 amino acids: CASSFAGGRYNEQFF. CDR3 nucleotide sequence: TGCGCCAGCAGCTTCGCGGGAGGGCGCTACAATGAGCAGTTCTTC.

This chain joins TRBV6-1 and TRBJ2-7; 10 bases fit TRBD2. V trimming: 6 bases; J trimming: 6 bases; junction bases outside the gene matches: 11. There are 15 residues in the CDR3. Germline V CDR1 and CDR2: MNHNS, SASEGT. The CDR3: CASRESGGASIEQYF. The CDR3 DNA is TGTGCCAGCAGGGAAAGCGGGGGGGCCTCTATCGAGCAGTACTTC.

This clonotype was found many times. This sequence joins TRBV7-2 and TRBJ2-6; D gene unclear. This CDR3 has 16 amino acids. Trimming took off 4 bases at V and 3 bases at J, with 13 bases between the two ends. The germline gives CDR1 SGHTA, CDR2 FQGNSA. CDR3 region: CASSSTVGNGANVLTF. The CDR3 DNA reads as TGTGCCAGCAGCTCCACGGTGGGTAATGGGGCCAACGTCCTGACTTTC.

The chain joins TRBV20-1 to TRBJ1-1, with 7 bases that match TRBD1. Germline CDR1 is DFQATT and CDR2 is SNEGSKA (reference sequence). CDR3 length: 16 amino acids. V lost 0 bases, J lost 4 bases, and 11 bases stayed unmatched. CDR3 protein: CSARDESRGISTEAFF. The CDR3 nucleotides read TGCAGTGCTAGAGATGAGTCCAGGGGGATCTCCACTGAAGCTTTCTTT.

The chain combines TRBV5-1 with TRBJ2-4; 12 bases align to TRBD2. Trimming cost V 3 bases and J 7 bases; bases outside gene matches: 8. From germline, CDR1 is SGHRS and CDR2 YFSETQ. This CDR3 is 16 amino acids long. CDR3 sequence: CASSSRTSGATNIQYF. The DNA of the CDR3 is TGCGCCAGCAGCTCGAGGACTAGCGGGGCGACGAACATTCAGTACTTC.

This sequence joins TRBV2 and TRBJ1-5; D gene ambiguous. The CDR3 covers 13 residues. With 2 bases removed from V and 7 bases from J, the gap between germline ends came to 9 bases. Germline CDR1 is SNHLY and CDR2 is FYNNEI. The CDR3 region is CASSERERQPQHF. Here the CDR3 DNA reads TGTGCCAGCAGTGAAAGGGAAAGACAGCCCCAGCATTTT.

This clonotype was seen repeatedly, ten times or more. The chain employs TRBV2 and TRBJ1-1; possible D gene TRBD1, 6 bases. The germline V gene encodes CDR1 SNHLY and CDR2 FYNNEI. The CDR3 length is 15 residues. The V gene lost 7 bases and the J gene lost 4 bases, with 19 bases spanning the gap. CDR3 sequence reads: CASIMSQGSGTEAFF. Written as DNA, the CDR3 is TGTGCCAGCATTATGAGCCAGGGGTCCGGCACTGAAGCTTTCTTT.

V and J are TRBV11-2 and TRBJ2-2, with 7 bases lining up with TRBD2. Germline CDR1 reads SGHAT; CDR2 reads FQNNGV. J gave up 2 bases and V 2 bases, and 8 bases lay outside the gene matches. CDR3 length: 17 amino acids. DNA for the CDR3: TGTGCCAGCAGCTTATTATCGGGAGGCCTAAACACCGGGGAGCTGTTTTTT. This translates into CASSLLSGGLNTGELFF.

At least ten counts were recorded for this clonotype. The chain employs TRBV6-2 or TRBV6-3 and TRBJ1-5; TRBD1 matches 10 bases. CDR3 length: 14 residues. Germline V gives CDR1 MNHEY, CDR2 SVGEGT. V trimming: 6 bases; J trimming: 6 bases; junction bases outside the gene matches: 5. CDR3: CASRLTGGFQPQHF. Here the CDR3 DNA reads TGTGCCAGCAGATTGACAGGGGGCTTTCAGCCCCAGCATTTT.